This entry lists 30 T cell receptor beta chains sequenced from one sample in a study of CD8+CD57+ T cells in acquired aplastic anemia. Researchers used genomic DNA as the template to profile TCR beta VDJ and CDR3. MiXCR, applied by TCRdb to the reads, yields one record per CDR3 protein. The sample consists of 400,000 to 600,000 distinct CDR3 sequences, 25% to 40% of them appearing once. Patients who underwent sequencing had shown CD8+CD57+ cell expansion by flow cytometry. Sequences were obtained from sorted CD4+, CD8+, or CD8+CD57+ T cells (not recorded which) from PBMCs. The receptors originated from a human donor with aplastic anemia.

There are many counts of this clonotype. The CDR3 region has the DNA TGCAGTGCTAGTCTCTCGAGCTCCTACAATGAGCAGTTCTTC. Its protein is CSASLSSSYNEQFF. The chain joins TRBV20-1 to TRBJ2-1, with no clear D. The V gene lost 3 bases and the J gene lost 0 bases, with 9 bases spanning the gap. This CDR3 spans 14 amino acids. The V gene's germline CDR1 is DFQATT and CDR2 SNEGSKA (reference sequence).

Details on this clonotype: Likely a read error: the CDR3 ends without its conserved phenylalanine or tryptophan. V is TRBV29-1 and J is TRBJ1-1, with TRBD1 as a possible D gene (5 bases). The CDR3 is 13 residues long. Trimming took 4 bases from V and 0 from J, leaving 9 bases between them. Germline CDR1 is SQVTM and CDR2 is ANQGSEA. The CDR3 loop reads CSVVQGLNTEAFS. For the CDR3, the DNA is TGCAGCGTTGTCCAGGGCCTGAACACTGAAGCTTTCTCT.

This clonotype was recorded many times. The chain joins TRBV24-1 to TRBJ1-5; no firm D call. Germline lookup yields CDR1 KGHDR and CDR2 SFDVKD. V dropped 10 bases and J dropped 0 bases, with 6 bases sitting between them. The CDR3 contains 12 residues. CDR3 in DNA: TGTGCCACACAAGGTAGCAATCAGCCCCAGCATTTT. Translation: CATQGSNQPQHF.

This clonotype showed up just a few times. One end of the junction does not line up with germline, which may come from a read error. The V call is TRBV24-1, the J call TRBJ2-3; TRBD1 might be the D (5 bases). This CDR3 contains 12 residues. Per the germline V gene, CDR1 is KGHDR and CDR2 is SFDVKD. The CDR3 nucleotides are TGTGCCAGCAGTTTCTCAACAGGTACGCAGTATTTT. Residues: CASSFSTGTQYF.

This clonotype was detected many times. The chain links TRBV7-3 to TRBJ2-2; D gene unclear. The CDR3 loop spans 11 amino acids. Germline CDR1 and CDR2: SGHTA and FQGTGA. V lost 5 bases and J 7 bases, leaving 5 bases between the germline ends. The CDR3 sequence is CASSLNGELFF. CDR3 sequence (DNA): TGTGCCAGCAGCCTAAACGGGGAGCTGTTTTTT.

The V call is TRBV7-9, the J call TRBJ2-5, with TRBD2 matching over 12 bases. The V and J ends lost 6 bases and 2 bases, in that order; junction bases with no gene match: 7. The CDR3 sequence is 16 residues long. CDR1 and CDR2 (germline): SEHNR, FQNEAQ (reference sequence). The CDR3 spells CASSSGTSGLQETQYF. The CDR3 DNA is TGTGCCAGCAGTAGCGGGACTAGCGGGTTACAAGAGACCCAGTACTTC.

This clonotype was detected only a few times. The rearrangement uses TRBV15 and TRBJ2-7, with D perhaps given as TRBD1 or TRBD2 (5 bases each). V lost 2 bases and J 4 bases, leaving 12 bases between the germline ends. The CDR3 has 14 residues. CDR1 LNHNV and CDR2 YYDKDF come from the germline V gene (reference sequence). CDR3: CATSRSWGKYEQYF. CDR3 in DNA: TGTGCCACCAGCAGATCCTGGGGGAAGTACGAGCAGTACTTC.

This clonotype was counted at least ten times. The chain is built from TRBV9 and TRBJ1-2; TRBD1 might be the D (6 bases). CDR1 SGDLS and CDR2 YYNGEE come from the germline V gene. The CDR3 is 13 amino acids. V was trimmed by 0 bases and J by 10 bases, leaving 13 bases between them. Here the CDR3 DNA reads TGTGCCAGCAGCGTAGGGACAGCCCATGTCTACACCTTC. This codes for CASSVGTAHVYTF.

This clonotype was detected a few times. The rearrangement uses TRBV4-3 and TRBJ1-1; no clear D gene. V was clipped by 0 bases and J by 1 base, with 12 bases between them. CDR3 length equals 16 residues. Germline loops: CDR1 LGHNA, CDR2 YSLEER. The chain's CDR3 is CASSQDGRGGNTEAFF. Here the CDR3 DNA reads TGCGCCAGCAGCCAAGACGGTCGTGGAGGGAACACTGAAGCTTTCTTT.

V is TRBV7-2 and J is TRBJ1-2; no clear D gene. The CDR3 totals 15 residues. The V end lost 5 bases, the J end lost 7 bases, and 20 bases lay between the germline ends. The germline V gene encodes CDR1 SGHTA and CDR2 FQGNSA. The CDR3 DNA follows: TGTGCCAGCAGCCCATGGAGAACCACCCGGAGTGGCTACACCTTC. Protein: CASSPWRTTRSGYTF.

This clonotype showed up many times. The V call is TRBV20-1, the J call TRBJ2-7; D is perhaps TRBD1 (5 bases). The germline gives CDR1 DFQATT, CDR2 SNEGSKA (reference sequence). The V gene lost 1 base and the J gene lost 7 bases, with 17 bases spanning the gap. This CDR3 has 14 amino acids. This CDR3 is CSARALGPNREQYF. The CDR3 bases are TGCAGTGCTAGAGCTCTGGGGCCGAACAGGGAGCAGTACTTC.

This clonotype came up once. The chain combines TRBV29-1 with TRBJ2-3; tentatively, D is TRBD2 (5 bases). Trimming removed 5 bases from V and 1 base from J, with 10 bases in between. Germline CDR1 SQVTM, CDR2 ANQGSEA. CDR3 length: 13 residues. CDR3 coding DNA: TGCAGCGTTCTCCTCGGGGGCACAGATACGCAGTATTTT. Translating gives CSVLLGGTDTQYF.

This clonotype appeared many times. The chain combines TRBV4-1 with TRBJ2-7; 7 nucleotides align to TRBD2. The CDR3 has 13 residues. Per the germline V gene, CDR1 is MGHRA and CDR2 is YSYEKL. Trimming at V came to 4 bases and at J to 7 bases, leaving 7 bases not matched to a gene. CDR3 nucleotides: TGCGCCAGCAGCCGAAACGAACTAGCGGAGCAGTACTTC. Its translation: CASSRNELAEQYF.

This chain uses TRBV2 with TRBJ1-2, with TRBD1 identical over 9 bases. Germline CDR1 is SNHLY and CDR2 is FYNNEI. V trimming: 6 bases; J trimming: 6 bases; junction bases outside the gene matches: 11. The CDR3 runs 15 residues. CDR3 region: CASSSTGGATDGYTF. The CDR3 nucleotides read TGTGCCAGCAGCAGTACAGGGGGCGCGACGGATGGCTACACCTTC.

This clonotype was seen a handful of times. The chain has TRBV5-5 and TRBJ2-7, with 9 bases identical to TRBD1. Germline-derived CDR1 and CDR2 are SGHKS and YYEKEE (reference sequence). V was pared by 4 bases and J by 2 bases, with 7 bases of the junction left unmatched. The CDR3 is 15 amino acids. The CDR3 spells CASSKTGTGTYEQYF. CDR3 DNA sequence: TGTGCCAGCAGCAAAACCGGGACAGGGACCTACGAGCAGTACTTC. Full variable domain (outside the CDR3, taken from reference TRBV5-5 and TRBJ2-7): DAGVTQSPTHLIKTRGQQVTLRCSPISGHKSVSWYQQVLGQGPQFIFQYYEKEERGRGNFPDRFSARQFPNYSSELNVNALLLGDSALYLCASSKTGTGTYEQYFGPGTRLTVT.

In the case of this clonotype: One end of the junction fails to match germline, which may point to a read error. The chain carries TRBV10-3 and TRBJ2-5, with TRBD1 matching over 7 bases. The CDR3 covers 9 residues. Per the germline V gene, CDR1 is ENHRY and CDR2 is SYGVKD. CDR3 in DNA: TGTGCCATCAAGACAGACAGGGACTTC. Its translation: CAIKTDRDF.

This sequence joins TRBV9 and TRBJ2-2; D is tentatively TRBD1 or TRBD2 (5 bases each). Germline loops: CDR1 SGDLS, CDR2 YYNGEE. Trimming shortened V by 3 bases and J by 4 bases, and 13 bases separated the two germline ends. This CDR3 is 15 amino acids long. The CDR3 loop is CASSATQGPTGELFF. DNA for the CDR3: TGTGCCAGCAGCGCAACCCAGGGACCCACCGGGGAGCTGTTTTTT. Looking up the rest from reference TRBV9 and TRBJ2-2 gives the full variable domain: DSGVTQTPKHLITATGQRVTLRCSPRSGDLSVYWYQQSLDQGLQFLIQYYNGEERAKGNILERFSAQQFPDLHSELNLSSLELGDSALYFCASSATQGPTGELFFGEGSRLTVL.

This clonotype was found a few times. The V gene is TRBV24-1, the J gene TRBJ2-1, with D perhaps TRBD2 (7 bases). Germline CDR1 reads KGHDR; CDR2 reads SFDVKD. V lost 3 bases, J lost 0 bases, and 17 bases lay in between. The CDR3 spans 18 residues. The CDR3 nucleotides are TGTGCCACCAGTGATGTGGGAGGGGGGGGGAGCTCCTACAATGAGCAGTTCTTC. Translated, it gives CATSDVGGGGSSYNEQFF.

V and J are TRBV11-2 and TRBJ2-2; TRBD2 agrees at 9 bases. Per germline, CDR1 SGHAT and CDR2 FQNNGV. The CDR3 is 17 amino acids. V shed 0 bases and J 4 bases; nucleotides not matched to a gene: 6. CDR3 region: CASSLELAGWLTGELFF. CDR3 nucleotide sequence: TGTGCCAGCAGCTTAGAACTAGCGGGCTGGCTCACCGGGGAGCTGTTTTTT.

This clonotype was counted ten times or more. The chain carries TRBV2 and TRBJ1-2; 7 bases line up with TRBD1. Germline values: CDR1 SNHLY, CDR2 FYNNEI. The V segment lost 6 bases and the J segment 4 bases; nucleotides outside the gene matches: 2. The CDR3 length is 12 residues. The CDR3 nucleotides read TGTGCCAGCAGGGGACAGAGCTATGGCTACACCTTC. Its translation: CASRGQSYGYTF.

The sample holds a few counts of this clonotype. The V gene is TRBV5-1, the J gene TRBJ2-2; D is tentatively TRBD1 or TRBD2 (5 bases each). Looked up from germline, CDR1 is SGHRS and CDR2 is YFSETQ. Trimming stripped 5 bases from V and 6 bases from J, with 14 bases between. The CDR3 runs 14 residues. The CDR3 here is CASRSTLGAGELFF. DNA for the CDR3: TGCGCCAGCAGATCAACCTTGGGGGCCGGGGAGCTGTTTTTT.

The chain has TRBV12-3 or TRBV12-4 and TRBJ2-1, with TRBD2 matching over 11 bases. The CDR3 totals 18 residues. V gave up 1 base and J gave up 3 bases; unmatched junction bases: 8. In nucleotides, the CDR3 is TGTGCCAGCAGTTTAGTAGCGGGAGGGCCAAGTGGCTACAATGAGCAGTTCTTC. This gives the protein CASSLVAGGPSGYNEQFF.

The gene calls are TRBV11-3 and TRBJ1-2; D remains ambiguous. Germline V gives CDR1 SGHNT, CDR2 YENEEA. This CDR3 region has 15 residues. Trimming shortened V by 6 bases and J by 8 bases, and 22 bases separated the two germline ends. The CDR3 DNA follows: TGTGCCAGCAGTTTTGGTCGAGGGTTAGGGTTGGGCTACACCTTC. Translation gives CASSFGRGLGLGYTF. Full variable domain (outside the CDR3, taken from reference TRBV11-3 and TRBJ1-2): EAGVVQSPRYKIIEKKQPVAFWCNPISGHNTLYWYLQNLGQGPELLIRYENEEAVDDSQLPKDRFSAERLKGVDSTLKIQPAELGDSAVYLCASSFGRGLGLGYTFGSGTRLTVV.

The rearrangement uses TRBV3-1 and TRBJ2-7, with 9 bases identical to TRBD2. This CDR3 comprises 14 residues. Germline-derived CDR1 and CDR2 are LGHDT and YNNKEL (reference sequence). V lost 5 bases and J lost 3; bases outside the gene matches: 5. The CDR3 loop reads CASSEARGGYEQYF. For the CDR3, the DNA is TGTGCCAGCAGCGAGGCGCGGGGGGGCTACGAGCAGTACTTC.

In this sample, this clonotype turned up a few times. The chain carries TRBV6-1 and TRBJ2-5; D is uncertain. CDR1 is MNHNS and CDR2 is SASEGT in the germline V gene. The CDR3 has 12 residues. V was shortened by 4 bases and J by 5 bases, with 8 bases between the two germline ends. CDR3 nucleotide sequence: TGTGCCAGCAGTGCTTTTGGGGAGACCCAGTACTTC. This gives the protein CASSAFGETQYF.

Only a few counts were recorded for this clonotype. The chain is built from TRBV5-8 and TRBJ1-2, with D perhaps matching TRBD1 (5 bases). Germline V lookup: CDR1 SGHTS, CDR2 YDEGEE. This CDR3 spans 15 amino acids. V was clipped by 0 bases and J by 8 bases, with 17 bases between them. This CDR3 reads CASSLVSQGFSGYTF. CDR3 nucleotide sequence: TGTGCCAGCAGCTTGGTTTCGCAGGGTTTCTCCGGCTACACCTTC.

This clonotype was picked up a small number of times. The rearrangement joins TRBV2 to TRBJ2-1; D assignment may be TRBD1 or TRBD2 (5 bases each). The CDR3 spans 13 residues. V shed 5 bases and J shed 8 bases, with 13 bases lying between them. Germline values: CDR1 SNHLY, CDR2 FYNNEI. CDR3 in amino acids: CASSYGAGYEQFF. The DNA for the CDR3 is TGTGCCAGCAGTTACGGGGCGGGTTATGAGCAGTTCTTC.

To note about this clonotype: Because the CDR3 is missing its conserved closing phenylalanine or tryptophan, this is likely a read error. The chain is built from TRBV6-6 and TRBJ1-1, with 7 bases lining up with TRBD1. Germline V gene data show CDR1 as MNHNY and CDR2 as SVGAGI (reference sequence). This CDR3 comprises 17 residues. V was pared by 0 bases and J by 0 bases, with 7 bases of the junction left unmatched. The CDR3 bases are TGTGCCAGCAGTTACTCGAAGCAGGGGGGATTGAACACTGAAGCTTTCTGT. Translation gives CASSYSKQGGLNTEAFC.

This clonotype was seen many times. The rearrangement links TRBV20-1 to TRBJ1-2; weak D call: TRBD1 (5 bases). This CDR3 contains 13 residues. CDR1 DFQATT and CDR2 SNEGSKA come from the germline V gene (reference sequence). Trimming removed 3 bases from V and 4 bases from J, with 12 bases in between. The CDR3 region is CSARGPQGYGYTF. CDR3 DNA sequence: TGCAGTGCTAGGGGGCCCCAAGGCTATGGCTACACCTTC.

This chain connects TRBV25-1 to TRBJ2-1, with D perhaps TRBD2 (5 bases). CDR3 length equals 13 residues. V was trimmed by 7 bases and J by 4 bases, leaving 11 bases between them. Germline V gene sequence: CDR1 MGHDK, CDR2 SYGVNS. CDR3 amino acids: CASTPGSYNEQFF. CDR3 nucleotides: TGTGCCAGCACCCCGGGAAGTTACAATGAGCAGTTCTTC.